Reported below is one T cell receptor (beta chain). Data came from immunoSEQ multiplex PCR; TCRdb stores just in-frame clones and leaves some out. The sample holds 3,500 to 4,500 clones, 84% seen once. The data are from a study of tumour-infiltrating T cells in Burkitt lymphoma. On the study more broadly: Repertoire clonality predicted overall and progression-free survival.

This CDR3 has 14 residues. CDR1 is SGHTA, CDR2 FQGTGA, per germline. J lost 1 base, V lost 2 bases, and 1 base had no gene match. The chain joins TRBV7-3 to TRBJ2-7; 8 bases map to TRBD1. The sequence was collected from a human donor with diffuse large B-cell lymphoma. Some clones in this sample may be carry-over from other donors' samples. The sequenced sample consisted of tumor tissue. The CDR3 sequence is CASSLGTGSYEQYF. CDR3 coding DNA: TGTGCCAGCAGCTTAGGGACAGGTTCCTACGAGCAGTACTTC.